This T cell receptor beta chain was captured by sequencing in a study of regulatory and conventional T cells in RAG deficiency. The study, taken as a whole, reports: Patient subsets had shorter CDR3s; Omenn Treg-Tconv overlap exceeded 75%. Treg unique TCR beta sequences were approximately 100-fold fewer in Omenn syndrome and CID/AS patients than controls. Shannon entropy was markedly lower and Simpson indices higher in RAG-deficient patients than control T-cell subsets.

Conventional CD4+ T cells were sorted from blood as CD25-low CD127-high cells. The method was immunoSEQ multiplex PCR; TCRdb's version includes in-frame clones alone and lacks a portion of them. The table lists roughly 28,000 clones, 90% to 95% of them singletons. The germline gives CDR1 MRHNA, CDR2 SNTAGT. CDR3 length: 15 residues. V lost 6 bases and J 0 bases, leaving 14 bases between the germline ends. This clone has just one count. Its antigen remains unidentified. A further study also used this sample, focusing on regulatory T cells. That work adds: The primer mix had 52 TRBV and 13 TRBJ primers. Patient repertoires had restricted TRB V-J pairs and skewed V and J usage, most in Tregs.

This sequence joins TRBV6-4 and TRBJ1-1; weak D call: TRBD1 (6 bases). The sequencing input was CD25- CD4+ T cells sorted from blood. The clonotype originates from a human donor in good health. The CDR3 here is CASRGQAVMNTEAFF. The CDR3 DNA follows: TGTGCCAGCAGGGGACAAGCTGTCATGAACACTGAAGCTTTCTTT.